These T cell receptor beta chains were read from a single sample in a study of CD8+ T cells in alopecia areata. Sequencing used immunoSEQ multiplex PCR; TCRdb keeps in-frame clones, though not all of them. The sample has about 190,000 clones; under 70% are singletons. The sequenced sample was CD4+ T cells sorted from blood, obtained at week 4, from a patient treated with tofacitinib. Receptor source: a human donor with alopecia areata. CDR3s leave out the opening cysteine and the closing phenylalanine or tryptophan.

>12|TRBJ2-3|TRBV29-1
SVEDMAGSDTQY
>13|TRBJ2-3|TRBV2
ASSVPRGGTDTQY
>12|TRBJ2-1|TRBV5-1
ASSLQFSYNEQF
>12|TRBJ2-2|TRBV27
ASSLSVGPGELF
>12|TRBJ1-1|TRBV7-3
ASSLTGGQTEAF
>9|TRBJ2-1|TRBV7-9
ASSPLEEQF
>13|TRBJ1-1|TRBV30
AFGGAGALDGEAF
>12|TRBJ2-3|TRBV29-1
SVGTRQKTDTQY
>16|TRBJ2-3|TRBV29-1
SVEDALGTALSTDTQY
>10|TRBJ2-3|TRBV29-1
SGAGLTDTQY
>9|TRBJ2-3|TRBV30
AWGGAATQY
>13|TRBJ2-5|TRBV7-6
ASSPGGTRQETQY
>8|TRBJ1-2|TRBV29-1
SVVEYGYT
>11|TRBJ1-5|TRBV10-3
AISGGQDQPQH
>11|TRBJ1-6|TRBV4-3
ASSQVENSPLH
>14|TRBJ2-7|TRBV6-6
ASTSALGHHSYEQY
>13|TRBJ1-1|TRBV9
ASSVAVTLNTEAF
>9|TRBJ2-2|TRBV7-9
ASSSVGELF
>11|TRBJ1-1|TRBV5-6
ASSFTQDTEAF
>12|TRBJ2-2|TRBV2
ASRSRGNTGELF
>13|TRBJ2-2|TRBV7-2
ASSLGLLGTGELF
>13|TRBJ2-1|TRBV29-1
SVAGLAGGFGEQF
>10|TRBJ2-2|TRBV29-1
SGQHNTGELF
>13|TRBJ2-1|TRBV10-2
ASSGTSGADNEQF
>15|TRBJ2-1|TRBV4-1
ASSGNSRRGSYNEQF
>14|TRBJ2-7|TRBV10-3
AISDTSGGDTYEQY
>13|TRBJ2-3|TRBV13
ASSPRREGGITQY
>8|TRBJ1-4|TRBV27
ASRRVKLF
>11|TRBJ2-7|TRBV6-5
ASRQGQTYEQY
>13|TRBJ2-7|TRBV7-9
ASSLASLNSYEQY
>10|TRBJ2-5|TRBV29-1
SVDPGMETQY
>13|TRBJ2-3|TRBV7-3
ASSPRTGNIDTQY
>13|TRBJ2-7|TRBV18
ASSTTGTGADEQY
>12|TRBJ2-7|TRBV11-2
ASSLPFRTYEQY
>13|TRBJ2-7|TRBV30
AWSVGPSGSYEQY